These T cell receptor beta chains were read from a single sample in a study of control samples from healthy donors and cancer patients. Clones were read by immunoSEQ multiplex PCR, and TCRdb kept only the in-frame ones, dropping some. The sample yields about 250,000 clones, more than 65% seen once. Material: PBMCs. These receptors all come from a woman aged 55 to 70 with lung cancer. Each CDR3 is given with its conserved first and last residue. The order of the fields is D gene, V gene, J gene, clone size, CDR3 protein. The D gene is left open where the match is weak. Not all rows give a size; the values are once, few, many and, for expanded clones, a class.

>.|TRBV6-5|TRBJ2-1|.
CASKYSQSSYNEQFF
>.|TRBV6-5|TRBJ1-1|.
CASSADNLNTEAFF
>.|TRBV6-6|TRBJ1-1|.
CASSIISGGDTEAFF
>.|TRBV2|TRBJ2-7|once
CASNVMSSYEQYF
>TRBD1|TRBV2|TRBJ2-5|once
CASSTTGVETQYF
>.|TRBV5-4|TRBJ2-6|.
CASSQEGSGANVLTF
>.|TRBV11-2|TRBJ1-4|many
CASSLGAGANEKLFF
>.|TRBV9|TRBJ1-6|.
CASTGTGSYNSPLHF
>.|TRBV25-1|TRBJ1-1|.
CASSDQGFNTEAFF
>.|TRBV5-1|TRBJ2-7|.
CASSLDRGEQYF
>.|TRBV5-1|TRBJ2-5|.
CASSLTGGVETQYF
>.|TRBV6-6|TRBJ2-3|.
CASSSQGHTQYF
>.|TRBV12-3/TRBV12-4|TRBJ2-7|.
CASSLGYEQYF
>.|TRBV18|TRBJ1-4|.
CASSPPSARGEKLFF
>.|TRBV6-6|TRBJ1-2|.
CASSQLNYGYTF
>.|TRBV9|TRBJ1-2|.
CASSGSGNYGYTF
>TRBD1|TRBV6-5|TRBJ1-4|.
CASIRDRGPEKLFF
>.|TRBV18|TRBJ2-7|few
CASSPAGGSSYEQYF
>.|TRBV3-1/TRBV3-2|TRBJ2-3|.
CASSPRWDTDTQYF
>TRBD2|TRBV5-6|TRBJ2-7|.
CASTPLAGGKQYF
>.|TRBV10-1|TRBJ2-7|few
CASSETGQRYEQYF
>.|TRBV9|TRBJ1-5|.
CASSDTFSNQPQHF
>TRBD2|TRBV3-1/TRBV3-2|TRBJ2-3|.
CASSQSAGLAADYTQYF
>.|TRBV7-9|TRBJ1-1|.
CASSVSGFQNTEAFF
>.|TRBV15|TRBJ1-3|.
CATSRDRTTSGNTIYF
>.|TRBV5-1|TRBJ2-7|once
CASSFRGLKTDEQYF
>.|TRBV19|TRBJ1-3|few
CASSIVGHRGNTIYF
>.|TRBV6-2/TRBV6-3|TRBJ2-5|few
CASSNFGTQYF
>TRBD1|TRBV6-5|TRBJ1-2|once
CASSKRQGIDYGYTF
>.|TRBV7-2|TRBJ1-2|.
CASSSGGVNYGYTF
>TRBD1|TRBV19|TRBJ1-2|.
CGSGGQGLSNYGYTF
>.|TRBV10-2|TRBJ1-1|few
CASSEPSMNTEAFF
>.|TRBV29-1|TRBJ2-5|.
CSVLEGQETQYF
>.|TRBV5-6|TRBJ1-2|many
CASSLAGGAGYGYTF
>TRBD2|TRBV6-5|TRBJ2-7|.
CASSFGGGYEQYF
>.|TRBV5-1|TRBJ2-3|.
CASSLEVFTDTQYF
>TRBD1|TRBV12-3/TRBV12-4|TRBJ2-5|.
CASSFGTEQYF
>TRBD2|TRBV28|TRBJ2-1|.
CASSPAGEVANEQFF
>TRBD2|TRBV28|TRBJ2-3|.
CASSPSGRGEDTQYF
>TRBD1|TRBV5-1|TRBJ1-6|few
CASSLLGGTGDNSPLHF
>TRBD1|TRBV9|TRBJ1-2|.
CASSLPGGQGKYTF
>.|TRBV5-1|TRBJ2-1|.
CASSLDGSSYNEQFF
>.|TRBV5-1|TRBJ1-4|.
CASAATPINEKLFF
>TRBD1|TRBV7-2|TRBJ2-7|.
CASRPDRLAYEQYF
>.|TRBV5-1|TRBJ2-5|.
CASSLAETQYF
>TRBD1|TRBV7-9|TRBJ2-7|.
CASSLGQGRVYEQYF
>TRBD2|TRBV2|TRBJ2-7|once
CASSEGGLPNYEQYF
>TRBD2|TRBV10-2|TRBJ2-1|.
CATGVSGNYNEQFF